Each of the 7 T cell receptor beta chains below was sequenced from the same sample in a study of cytomegalovirus exposure and HLA in healthy donors (dated by TCRdb to about 2017). The receptor library was made with the immunoSEQ multiplex PCR assay. The multiplex PCR relied on a mix of 60 forward primers for TCR Vbeta segments and 13 reverse primers for TCR Jbeta segments. The table was pulled from immuneACCESS by TCRdb, which kept in-frame rearrangements only. Such tables lose some clones; where checked, under half of the loss comes from unresolved V genes, and the rest has no known cause. The sample profile shows about 120,000 clones; 75% of them were found once. The ten largest clones represent just under 3% of the sample. Sequenced: PBMCs. The receptors here all came from a woman aged 40 to 55 in good health and CMV-seropositive.

The chain employs TRBV29-1 and TRBJ1-1; D is perhaps TRBD1 (5 bases). The V gene lost 6 bases and the J gene lost 3 bases, with 17 bases spanning the gap. Germline V gene data show CDR1 as SQVTM and CDR2 as ANQGSEA. This CDR3 contains 14 residues. The CDR3 here is CSVPSGVTDTEAFF. The CDR3, as DNA: TGCAGCGTCCCATCGGGGGTAACAGACACTGAAGCTTTCTTT.

V is TRBV29-1 and J is TRBJ2-5; 8 nucleotides line up with TRBD2. The CDR3 length is 12 residues. Per germline, CDR1 SQVTM and CDR2 ANQGSEA. V lost 0 bases and J lost 11; bases outside the gene matches: 5. CDR3 sequence: CSVEDSGAPQYF. CDR3 coding DNA: TGCAGCGTTGAAGATAGCGGGGCACCTCAGTACTTC.

This chain connects TRBV9 to TRBJ2-3; D is unclear. This CDR3 has 15 amino acids. Germline V lookup: CDR1 SGDLS, CDR2 YYNGEE. Trimming removed 6 bases at V and 1 base at J, with 15 bases between. The CDR3 nucleotides read TGTGCCAGCACCCCGCCCCCCACAGGCACAGATACGCAGTATTTT. It is translated as CASTPPPTGTDTQYF.

The V call is TRBV7-2, the J call TRBJ1-2, with 7 bases lining up with TRBD1. CDR3 size: 15 residues. V dropped 3 bases and J dropped 6; count of bases not matched to a gene: 10. CDR1 and CDR2 (germline): SGHTA, FQGNSA. In nucleotides, the CDR3 is TGTGCCAGCAGCTTCCCGCCCCTCGACAGGGATGGCTACACCTTC. Residues: CASSFPPLDRDGYTF.

The CDR3 nucleotides are TGTGCCAGCAGAGTCCCAGGTGCCACTGAAGCTTTCTTT. Translation gives CASRVPGATEAFF. The chain uses TRBV6-1 and TRBJ1-1; D is ambiguous. Per germline, CDR1 MNHNS and CDR2 SASEGT. Trimming pared 6 bases from V and 4 bases from J, leaving 12 bases between. This CDR3 is built from 13 residues.

The gene calls are TRBV2 and TRBJ1-4; the D gene is possibly TRBD1 (6 bases). The CDR3 has 14 amino acids. V was shortened by 10 bases and J by 8 bases, with 20 bases between the two germline ends. CDR1 and CDR2 from the germline V gene are SNHLY and FYNNEI. CDR3 nucleotide sequence: TGTGCCACCAAACAGGGAAAAGGAAACGAAAAACTGTTTTTT. Amino acid sequence: CATKQGKGNEKLFF.

The chain recombines TRBV4-1 with TRBJ2-1; tentative D call: TRBD1 (5 bases). V was pared by 0 bases and J by 3 bases, with 15 bases between. The germline V gene has CDR1 MGHRA and CDR2 YSYEKL. The CDR3 extends over 17 amino acids. The CDR3 reads CASSQDPPGINYNEQFF. As DNA, the CDR3 is TGCGCCAGCAGCCAAGATCCGCCAGGGATCAACTACAATGAGCAGTTCTTC.